This T cell receptor beta chain was sequenced for a study of blood T cell repertoires in COVID-19. From germline, CDR1 is LNHDA and CDR2 SQIVND (reference sequence). The CDR3 is made up of 15 amino acids. V lost 5 bases to trimming and J lost 2 bases, with 10 bases between them. Only in-frame clones appear in the TCRdb table, and some are missing; sequencing was by immunoSEQ multiplex PCR. The data contain 360,000 or so clones, about 90% of them singletons. The receptor was derived from a man in his late teens or twenties with active or convalescent COVID-19. V is TRBV19 and J is TRBJ1-6; no reliable D call. The specimen sequenced was peripheral blood. The CDR3 nucleotides are TGTGCCAGTAGTCACGGGGTCCCCTATAATTCACCCCTCCACTTT. Translating gives CASSHGVPYNSPLHF.